The entry below describes one T cell receptor beta chain. Its target is not known. Time point reported: patch test 1, 2 weeks after DPC sensitization. Treatment indicated: therapeutic diphenylcyclopropenone sensitization with weekly scalp DPC. The library put unique molecular identifiers onto individual cDNA molecules. TCRdb reanalysed the RACE reads using MiXCR and keeps one entry per CDR3 protein. The repertoire holds more than 90,000 distinct CDR3 sequences, with over 9.5% as singletons. These data are taken from a study of human T cells and chemical hapten exposure. Study as a whole: Patients had diphenylcyclopropenone applied to the scalp weekly throughout the approximately 22-week study. General observations from the study: Expanded TCR counts at PT1 were positively correlated with the patch test score. Compared with pre-sensitization or healthy control sets, expanded TCRs clustered more.

The source material was whole blood, sampled in connection with sensitization to the hapten diphenylcyclopropenone (DPC). The TCR sequence derives from a man in his forties with alopecia areata. Some clones in this sample may be carry-over from other donors' samples.

CDR3 sequence: CAWRRGGGSEAFF. DNA for the CDR3: TGTGCCTGGAGAAGGGGAGGGGGGTCTGAAGCTTTCTTT. This chain uses TRBV30 with TRBJ1-1; TRBD1 might be the D (6 bases). Trimming shortened V by 3 bases and J by 6 bases, and 14 bases separated the two germline ends. Germline CDR1 GTSNPN, CDR2 SVGIG (reference sequence). The CDR3 length is 13 residues.